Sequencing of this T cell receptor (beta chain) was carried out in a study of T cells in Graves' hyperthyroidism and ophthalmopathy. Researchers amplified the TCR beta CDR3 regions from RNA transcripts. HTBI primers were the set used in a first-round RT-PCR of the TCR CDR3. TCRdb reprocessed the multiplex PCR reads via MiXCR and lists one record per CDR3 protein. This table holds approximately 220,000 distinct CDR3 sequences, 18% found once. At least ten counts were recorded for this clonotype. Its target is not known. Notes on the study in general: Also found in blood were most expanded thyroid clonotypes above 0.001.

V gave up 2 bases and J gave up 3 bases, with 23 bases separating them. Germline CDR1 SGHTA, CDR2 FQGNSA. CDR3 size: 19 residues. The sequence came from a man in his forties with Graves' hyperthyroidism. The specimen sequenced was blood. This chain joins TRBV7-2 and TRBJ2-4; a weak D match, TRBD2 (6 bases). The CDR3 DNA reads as TGTGCCAGCAGCTTAATTGGGACTTGGGGTGCAGTGGGCAAAAACATTCAGTACTTC. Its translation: CASSLIGTWGAVGKNIQYF. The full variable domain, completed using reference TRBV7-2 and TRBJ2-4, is GAGVSQSPSNKVTEKGKDVELRCDPISGHTALYWYRQSLGQGLEFLIYFQGNSAPDKSGLPSDRFSAERTGGSVSTLTIQRTQQEDSAVYLCASSLIGTWGAVGKNIQYFGAGTRLSVL.